The clone carrying this T cell receptor (beta chain) was counted a few times. The antigen remains undetermined. From germline, CDR1 is SEHNR and CDR2 FQNEAQ (reference sequence). V lost 5 bases and J lost 4, with 15 bases in between. The CDR3 loop spans 15 amino acids. Diagnoses were made from clinical symptoms, serum measures (thyroxine and TRAb), thyroid ultrasound and orbital computed tomography. These data are taken from a study of T cells in Graves' hyperthyroidism and ophthalmopathy. At the level of the study: Before any treatment, at initial diagnosis, peripheral blood was collected. Study-wide results and caveats: Ophthalmopathy was model-predicted a median roughly 6.2 months pre-onset. Also found in blood were most expanded thyroid clonotypes above 0.001.

The CDR3 regions of TCR beta were amplified from RNA transcripts. TCR CDR3 underwent first-round RT-PCR with the HTBI primer set. TCRdb recomputed calls from the multiplex PCR reads with MiXCR, one row per CDR3 protein. Among under 300,000 distinct CDR3 sequences listed, roughly an eighth were seen once. The sample consisted of blood. This chain links TRBV7-9 with TRBJ1-5; D remains unclear. The TCR was taken from a woman in her forties with Graves' hyperthyroidism. In DNA, the CDR3 is TGTGCCAGCAGCCTGGATGGCTACCTGAATCAGCCCCAGCATTTT. Amino acid sequence: CASSLDGYLNQPQHF.